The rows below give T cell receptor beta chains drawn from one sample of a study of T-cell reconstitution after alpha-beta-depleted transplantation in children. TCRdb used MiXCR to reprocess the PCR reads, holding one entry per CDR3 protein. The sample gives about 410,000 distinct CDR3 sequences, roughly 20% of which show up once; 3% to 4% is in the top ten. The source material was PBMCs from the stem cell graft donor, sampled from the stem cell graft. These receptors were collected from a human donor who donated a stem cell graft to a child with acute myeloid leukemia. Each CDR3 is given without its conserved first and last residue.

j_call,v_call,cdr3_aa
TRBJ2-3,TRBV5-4,ASSLFTGGGTDTQY
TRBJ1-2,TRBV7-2,ASSSTRSSNYGYT
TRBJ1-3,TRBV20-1,SAGFPLGGPGNTIY
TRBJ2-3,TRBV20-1,SASRLAGGTDTQY
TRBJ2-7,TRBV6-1,ASILSGTSSYEQY
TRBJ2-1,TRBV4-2,ASSQEERGSNEQF
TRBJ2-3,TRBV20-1,SRSGNTDTQY
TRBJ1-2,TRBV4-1,ASSPIGRSNYGYT
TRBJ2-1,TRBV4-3,ASSQRAPSGIAGNEQF
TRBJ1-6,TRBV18,ASSPDRANSPLH
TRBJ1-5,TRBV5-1,ASSRGVNQPQH
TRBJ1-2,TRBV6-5,ASGGNYGYT
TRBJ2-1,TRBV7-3,ASSLELVGGNEQF
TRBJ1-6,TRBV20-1,SARDGAGAQRSPLH
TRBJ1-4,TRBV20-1,SARVGGEKLF
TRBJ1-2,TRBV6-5,ASSYKGQGIYGYT
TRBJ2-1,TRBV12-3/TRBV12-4,ASSLGTSGGSYNEQF
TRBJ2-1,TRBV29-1,SVGQGAYEQF
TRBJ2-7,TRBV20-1,SARTGGGPYEQY
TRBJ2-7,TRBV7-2,ASSLVLSTREQY
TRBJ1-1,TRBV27,ASSPDRVHTEAF
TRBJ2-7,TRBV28,ASTQTSGRTEQY
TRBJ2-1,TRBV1,TSSRSGSSYNEQF
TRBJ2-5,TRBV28,ASSLSPVGGTQY
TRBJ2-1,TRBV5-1,ASSFGTGGEQF
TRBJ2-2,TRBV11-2,ASSFLSGANTGELF
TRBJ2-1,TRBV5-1,ASSPAGTSLYNEQF
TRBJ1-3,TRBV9,ASSEGTGGSSGNTIY
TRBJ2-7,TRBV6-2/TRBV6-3,ASSLPRLGGGPEQY
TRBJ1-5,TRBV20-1,SARGTGNVNQPQH
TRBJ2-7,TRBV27,ASSLGQAMGVYEQY
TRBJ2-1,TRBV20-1,SARDQGLAASYNEQF
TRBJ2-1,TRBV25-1,ASTDRVREQF
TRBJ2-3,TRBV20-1,SARGTRLEADTQY
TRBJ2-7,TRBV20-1,SAPLEAGVGLH
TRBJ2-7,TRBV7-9,ASSRGTLAGEQY
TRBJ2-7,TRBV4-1,ASSQDSAGSYEQY
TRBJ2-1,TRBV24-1,ATSDSRILAGMRNEQF
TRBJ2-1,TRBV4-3,ASSQDRGFAFNEQF
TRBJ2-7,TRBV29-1,SGSTQGGPYEQY
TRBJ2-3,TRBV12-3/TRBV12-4,ASSLRHADTQY
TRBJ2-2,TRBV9,ASSARGGTGELF
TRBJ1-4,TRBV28,ASSSPSGHEKLF
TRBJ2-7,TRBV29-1,SVGLSSYEQY
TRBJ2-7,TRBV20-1,SARDQGSGRVSYEQY
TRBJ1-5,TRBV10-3,AISELDRDDQPQH
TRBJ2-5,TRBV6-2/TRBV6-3,ASSQRFQETQY
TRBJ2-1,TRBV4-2,ASSLPLAGGLEQF
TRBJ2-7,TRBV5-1,ASSRTGAYEQY
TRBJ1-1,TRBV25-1,ASSEPGQGRTEAF
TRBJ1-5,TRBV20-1,SARDNRELRQDQPQH
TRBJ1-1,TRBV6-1,ASSEPAGVGTEAF
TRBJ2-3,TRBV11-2,ASSLVGASGSGADTQY
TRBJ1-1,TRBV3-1,ASSPRDRENTEAF
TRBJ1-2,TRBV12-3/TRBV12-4,ASSLAQTGVYGYT
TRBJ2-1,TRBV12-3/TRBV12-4,ASSLGGFFNEQF
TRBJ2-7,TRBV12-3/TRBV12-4,ASTRSGGSSYEQY
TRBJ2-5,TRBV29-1,SSRGGETQY
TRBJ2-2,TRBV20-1,SAAVTSGELF
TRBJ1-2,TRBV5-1,ASHEEGGYT